This T cell receptor beta chain was captured in a study of shared clonotypes between healthy human individuals. Study conclusions and caveats: Sharing of clonotypes among donors was expected to vary with sequencing depth. Naive subsets tended to show greater estimated richness than memory subsets.

Worth noting for this clone: Its antigen is still unknown. Other nucleotide sequences from this sample produce the same CDR3.

The CDR3 is 15 amino acids. Per germline, CDR1 SGHRS and CDR2 YFSETQ. The ends were cut back, 0 bases at V and 4 bases at J, with 10 bases in the middle. Evenly divided among several immunoSEQ plates was the genomic DNA of each subset. Sequencing used immunoSEQ multiplex PCR; TCRdb keeps in-frame clones, though not all of them. Of 2 million to 2.5 million clones listed, approximately 90% are singletons. The rearrangement links TRBV5-1 to TRBJ2-2; tentatively, D is TRBD1 (6 bases). Material: naive CD4+ T cells from PBMCs. Described subset: CD45RA+ positively selected. The sequence derives from a man between 18 and 29 years old in good health. Some clones in this sample may be carry-over from other donors' samples. Here the CDR3 reads CASSLVAGATGELFF. The DNA of the CDR3 is TGCGCCAGCAGCTTGGTCGCAGGGGCCACCGGGGAGCTGTTTTTT.